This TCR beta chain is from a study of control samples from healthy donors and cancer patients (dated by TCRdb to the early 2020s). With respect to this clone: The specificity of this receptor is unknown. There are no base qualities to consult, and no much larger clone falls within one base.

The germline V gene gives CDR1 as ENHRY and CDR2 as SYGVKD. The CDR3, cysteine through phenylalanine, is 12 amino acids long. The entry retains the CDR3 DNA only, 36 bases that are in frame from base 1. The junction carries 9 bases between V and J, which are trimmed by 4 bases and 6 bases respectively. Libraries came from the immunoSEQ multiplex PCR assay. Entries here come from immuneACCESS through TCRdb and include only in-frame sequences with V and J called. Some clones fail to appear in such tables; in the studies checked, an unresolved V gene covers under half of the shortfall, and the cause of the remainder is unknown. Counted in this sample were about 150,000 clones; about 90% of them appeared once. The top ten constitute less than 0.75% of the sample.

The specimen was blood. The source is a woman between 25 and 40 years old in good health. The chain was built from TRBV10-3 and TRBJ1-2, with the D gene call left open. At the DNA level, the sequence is TGTGCCATCAGTGTATCGGCAGATGGCTACACCTTC. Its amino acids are CAISVSADGYTF.